This is a list of T cell receptor beta chains from one sample in a study of T cells expressing NK-cell markers. With the 5' RACE reads reprocessed, TCRdb shows one record per CDR3 protein and no DNA. Here the sample table reports a few hundred thousand distinct CDR3 sequences. Specimen: blood T cells: a sorted CD56 or NKG2C T cell subset, CD4+ or CD8+ T cells, or bulk PBMC T cells (not recorded which). These TCRs come from a man aged 18-75 years in good health. CDR3s include the opening cysteine and the closing phenylalanine or tryptophan.

v_call	j_call	cdr3_aa
TRBV5-1	TRBJ2-1	CASSLMGGYNEQFF
TRBV5-1	TRBJ1-1	CASSLTGGVGGFMNTEAFF
TRBV6-2/TRBV6-3	TRBJ2-1	CASYERGGAYNEQFF
TRBV10-3	TRBJ1-1	CAISDRERTDPAAFF
TRBV5-6	TRBJ2-1	CASSPTVHSYNEQFF
TRBV21-1	TRBJ2-7	CASSKGGALAPYEQYF
TRBV2	TRBJ1-1	CASRGQYTEAFF
TRBV28	TRBJ1-2	CASSSRRYGYTF
TRBV3-1	TRBJ2-5	CASSPGRIGPLQETQYF
TRBV20-1	TRBJ2-7	CSARSETGSKEQYF
TRBV2	TRBJ2-7	CATERGGGEQYF
TRBV7-9	TRBJ1-2	CASSSRRGLGYGYTF
TRBV20-1	TRBJ1-6	CSARVRDVHNSPLHF
TRBV2	TRBJ2-1	CASRLGTYPYNEQFF
TRBV7-9	TRBJ1-4	CASSPESRSNEKLFF